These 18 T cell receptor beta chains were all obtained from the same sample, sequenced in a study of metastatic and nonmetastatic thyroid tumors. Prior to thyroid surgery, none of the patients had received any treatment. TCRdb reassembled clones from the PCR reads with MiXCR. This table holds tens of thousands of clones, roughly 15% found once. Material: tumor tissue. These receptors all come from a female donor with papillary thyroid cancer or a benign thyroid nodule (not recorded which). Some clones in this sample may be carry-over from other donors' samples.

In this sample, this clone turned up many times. The CDR3 bases are TGTGCCAGCAGTTTCCACTGGGGAAACACCATATATTTT. Translating it yields CASSFHWGNTIYF. This chain uses TRBV6-1 with TRBJ1-3, with no clear D. CDR3 length equals 13 residues. CDR1 and CDR2 (germline): MNHNS, SASEGT. Deletions cut 5 bases from V and 4 bases from J, with 9 bases between.

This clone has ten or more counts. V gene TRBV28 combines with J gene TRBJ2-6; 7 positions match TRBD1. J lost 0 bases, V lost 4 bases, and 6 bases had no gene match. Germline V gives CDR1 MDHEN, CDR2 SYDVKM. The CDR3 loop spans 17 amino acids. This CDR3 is CASSWSRDSSGANVLTF. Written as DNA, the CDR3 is TGTGCCAGCAGTTGGTCCCGGGACAGCTCTGGGGCCAACGTCCTGACTTTC.

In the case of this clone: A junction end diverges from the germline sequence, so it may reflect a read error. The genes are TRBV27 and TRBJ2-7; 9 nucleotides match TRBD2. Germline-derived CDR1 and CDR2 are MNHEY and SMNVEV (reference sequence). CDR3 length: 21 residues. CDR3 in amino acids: CASSSSGGKTSGYDQIYGQYF. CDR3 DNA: TGTGCCAGCAGTTCATCAGGGGGAAAGACTAGCGGCTATGACCAAATTTACGGGCAGTACTTC.

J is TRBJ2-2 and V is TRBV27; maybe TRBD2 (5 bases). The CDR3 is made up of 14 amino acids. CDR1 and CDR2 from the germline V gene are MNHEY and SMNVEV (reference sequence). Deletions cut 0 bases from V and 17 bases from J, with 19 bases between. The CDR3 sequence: CASSLSADTGDLFF. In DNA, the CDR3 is TGTGCCAGCAGTTTATCAGCAGACACCGGGGATCTTTTTTTT.

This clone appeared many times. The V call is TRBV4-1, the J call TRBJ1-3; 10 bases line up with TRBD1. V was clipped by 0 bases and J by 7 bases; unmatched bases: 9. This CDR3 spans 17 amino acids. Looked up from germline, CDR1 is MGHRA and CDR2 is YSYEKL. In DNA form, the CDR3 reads TGCGCCAGCAGCCAAGAGTGGGGACAGGGGAGAGGGAACACCATATATTTT. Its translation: CASSQEWGQGRGNTIYF.

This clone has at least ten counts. This CDR3 reads CASRLLAGGSNEQFF. CDR3 DNA: TGTGCCAGCAGGCTTCTAGCGGGAGGGTCAAATGAGCAGTTCTTC. The chain is built from TRBV2 and TRBJ2-1; 12 bases are a match to TRBD2. Per germline, CDR1 SNHLY and CDR2 FYNNEI. This CDR3 comprises 15 residues. The V gene end was trimmed by 6 bases and the J gene end by 7 bases; junction bases not matched to a gene: 7.

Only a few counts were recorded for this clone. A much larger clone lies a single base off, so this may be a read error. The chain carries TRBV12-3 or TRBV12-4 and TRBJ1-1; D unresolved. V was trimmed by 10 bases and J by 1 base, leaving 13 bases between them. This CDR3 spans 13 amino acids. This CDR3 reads CANSFAGNTEAFF. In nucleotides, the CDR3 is TGTGCCAACAGCTTCGCGGGGAACACTGAAGCTTTCTTT.

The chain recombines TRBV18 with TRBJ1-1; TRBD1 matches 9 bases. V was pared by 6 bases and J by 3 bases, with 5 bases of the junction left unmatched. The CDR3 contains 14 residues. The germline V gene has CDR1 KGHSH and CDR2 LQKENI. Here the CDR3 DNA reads TGTGCCAGCTCTCCCGGGACAGGGTACACTGAAGCTTTCTTT. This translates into CASSPGTGYTEAFF.

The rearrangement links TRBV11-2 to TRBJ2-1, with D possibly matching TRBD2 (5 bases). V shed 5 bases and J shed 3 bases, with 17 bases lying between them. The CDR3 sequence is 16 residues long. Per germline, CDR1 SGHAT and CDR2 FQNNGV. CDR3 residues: CASSLKGTGFYNEQFF. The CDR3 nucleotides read TGTGCCAGCAGCCTAAAGGGCACGGGGTTCTACAATGAGCAGTTCTTC.

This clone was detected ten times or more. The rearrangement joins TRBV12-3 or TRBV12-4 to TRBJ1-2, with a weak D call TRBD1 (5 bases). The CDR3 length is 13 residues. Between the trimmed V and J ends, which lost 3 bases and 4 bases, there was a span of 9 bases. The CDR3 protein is CASSFTGVYGYTF. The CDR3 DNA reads TGTGCCAGCAGTTTTACAGGTGTCTATGGCTACACCTTC.

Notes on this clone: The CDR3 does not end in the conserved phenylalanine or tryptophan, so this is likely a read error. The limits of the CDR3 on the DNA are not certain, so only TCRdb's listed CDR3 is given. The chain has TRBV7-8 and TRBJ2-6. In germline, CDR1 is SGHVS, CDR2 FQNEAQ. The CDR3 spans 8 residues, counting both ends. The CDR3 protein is CASSFFGV.

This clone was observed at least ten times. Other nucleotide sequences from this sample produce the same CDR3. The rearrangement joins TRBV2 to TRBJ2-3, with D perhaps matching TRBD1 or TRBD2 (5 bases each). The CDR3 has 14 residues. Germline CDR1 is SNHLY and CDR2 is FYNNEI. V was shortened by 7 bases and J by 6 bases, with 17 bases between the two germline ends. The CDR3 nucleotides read TGTGCCAGCACCCCGGGACGGACAAGGGATACGCAGTATTTT. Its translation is CASTPGRTRDTQYF.

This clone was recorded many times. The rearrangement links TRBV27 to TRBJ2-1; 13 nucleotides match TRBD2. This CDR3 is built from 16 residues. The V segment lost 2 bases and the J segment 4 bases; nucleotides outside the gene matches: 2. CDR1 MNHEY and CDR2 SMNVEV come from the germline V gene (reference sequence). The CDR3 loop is CASSLRGLAGYNEQFF. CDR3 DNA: TGTGCCAGCAGTTTACGGGGACTAGCGGGATACAATGAGCAGTTCTTC.

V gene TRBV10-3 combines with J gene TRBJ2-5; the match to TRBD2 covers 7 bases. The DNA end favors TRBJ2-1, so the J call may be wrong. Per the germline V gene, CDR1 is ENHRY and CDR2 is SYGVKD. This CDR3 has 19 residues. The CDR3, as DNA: TGTGCTACCACTGGGTGGTGTCTCTTCGCGGGGGATTTGAACAATGAGCAGTTCTTC. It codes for CATTGWCLFAGDLNNEQFF.

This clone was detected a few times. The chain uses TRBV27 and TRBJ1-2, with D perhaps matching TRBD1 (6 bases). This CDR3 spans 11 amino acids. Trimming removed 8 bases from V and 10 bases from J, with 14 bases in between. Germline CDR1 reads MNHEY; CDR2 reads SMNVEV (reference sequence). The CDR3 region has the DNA TGTGCCAGCTCCGGGGGCGGGTTCTACACCTTC. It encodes CASSGGGFYTF.

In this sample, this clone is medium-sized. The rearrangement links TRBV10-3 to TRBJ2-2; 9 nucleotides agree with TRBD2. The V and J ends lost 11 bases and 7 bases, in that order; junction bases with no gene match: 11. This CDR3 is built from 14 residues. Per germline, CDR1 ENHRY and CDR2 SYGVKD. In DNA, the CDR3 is TGTGCCTCCCGAGGTAGCGGGGGAAGCGGGGAGCTGTTTTTT. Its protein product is CASRGSGGSGELFF.

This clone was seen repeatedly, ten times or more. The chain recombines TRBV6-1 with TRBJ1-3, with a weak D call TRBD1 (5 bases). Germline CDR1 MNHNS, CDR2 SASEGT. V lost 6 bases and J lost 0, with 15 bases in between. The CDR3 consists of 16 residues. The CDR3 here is CASSPQQVTSGNTIYF. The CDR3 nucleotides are TGTGCCAGCAGCCCTCAACAGGTCACCTCTGGAAACACCATATATTTT.

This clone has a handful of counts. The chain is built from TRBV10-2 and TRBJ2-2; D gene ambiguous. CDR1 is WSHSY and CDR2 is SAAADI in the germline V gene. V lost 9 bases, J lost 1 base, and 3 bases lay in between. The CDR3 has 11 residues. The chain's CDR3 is CASGNTGELFF. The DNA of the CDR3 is TGCGCCAGTGGGAACACCGGGGAGCTGTTTTTT.